This T cell receptor beta chain was sequenced for a study of T-cell memory formation after mild COVID-19. Findings of the study overall: Later expanders leaned CD4+, whereas clones that contracted between day 15 and 85 were balanced CD4/CD8. CD8+ contracting clones occupied EMRA, while CD4+ ones occupied mainly CM and EM.

Trimming took 3 bases from V and 9 from J, leaving 9 bases between them. The CDR3 extends over 12 amino acids. This clonotype was counted a few times. Its antigen is unknown. TCRdb analysed the 5' RACE reads with MiXCR anew, one entry per CDR3 protein. Found here are roughly 550,000 distinct CDR3 sequences, around 20% of them singletons; the top ten hold about 12%. This receptor was obtained from an adult woman who had mild COVID-19 (a few samples of this study predate the infection). Cell type and time point are not known. The gene calls are TRBV12-3 or TRBV12-4 and TRBJ2-1; D gene uncertain. Sequencing input: PBMCs or a T cell subset sorted from them (not recorded which). CDR3 loop: CASSFLGLEQFF. The DNA of the CDR3 is TGTGCCAGCAGTTTTCTTGGGCTTGAGCAGTTCTTC.